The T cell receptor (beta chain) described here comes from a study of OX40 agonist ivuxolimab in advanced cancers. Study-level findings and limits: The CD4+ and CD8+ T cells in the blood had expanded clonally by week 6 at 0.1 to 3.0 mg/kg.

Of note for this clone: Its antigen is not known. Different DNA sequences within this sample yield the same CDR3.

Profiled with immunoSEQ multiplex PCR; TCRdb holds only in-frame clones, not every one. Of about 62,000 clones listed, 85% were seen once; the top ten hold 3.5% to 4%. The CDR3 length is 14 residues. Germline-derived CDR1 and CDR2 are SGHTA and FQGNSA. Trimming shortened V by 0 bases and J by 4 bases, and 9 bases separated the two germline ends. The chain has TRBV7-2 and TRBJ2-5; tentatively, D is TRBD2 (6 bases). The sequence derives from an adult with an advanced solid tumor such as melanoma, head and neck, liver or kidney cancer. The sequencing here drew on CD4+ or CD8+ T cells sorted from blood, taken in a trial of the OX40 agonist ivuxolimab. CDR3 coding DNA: TGTGCCAGCAGCTTAGCGCGGGGCGGAGAGACCCAGTACTTC. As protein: CASSLARGGETQYF.